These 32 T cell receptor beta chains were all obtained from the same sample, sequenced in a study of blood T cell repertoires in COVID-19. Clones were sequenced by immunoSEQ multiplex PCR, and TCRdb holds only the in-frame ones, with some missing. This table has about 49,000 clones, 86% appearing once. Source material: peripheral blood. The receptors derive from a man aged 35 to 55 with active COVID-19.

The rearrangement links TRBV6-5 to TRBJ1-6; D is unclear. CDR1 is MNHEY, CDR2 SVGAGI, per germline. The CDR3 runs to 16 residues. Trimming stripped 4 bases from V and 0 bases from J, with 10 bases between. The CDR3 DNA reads TGTGCCAGCAGTTCCTGGGAGAGCTCCTATAATTCACCCCTCCACTTT. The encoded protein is CASSSWESSYNSPLHF.

This CDR3 is CASSAASGSSYEQYF. The CDR3 region has the DNA TGTGCCAGCAGCGCAGCTAGCGGGAGCTCCTACGAGCAGTACTTC. This chain connects TRBV9 to TRBJ2-7; 10 positions agree with TRBD2. The CDR3 contains 15 residues. The V gene's germline CDR1 is SGDLS and CDR2 YYNGEE. With 3 bases clipped from V and 0 bases from J, the junction kept 3 bases outside the gene matches.

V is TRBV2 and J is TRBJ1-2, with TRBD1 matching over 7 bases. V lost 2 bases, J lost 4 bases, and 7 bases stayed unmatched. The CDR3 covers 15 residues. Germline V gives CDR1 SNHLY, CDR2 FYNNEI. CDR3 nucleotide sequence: TGTGCCAGCAGTGAACCCCGACAGGGCCTCTATGGCTACACCTTC. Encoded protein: CASSEPRQGLYGYTF.

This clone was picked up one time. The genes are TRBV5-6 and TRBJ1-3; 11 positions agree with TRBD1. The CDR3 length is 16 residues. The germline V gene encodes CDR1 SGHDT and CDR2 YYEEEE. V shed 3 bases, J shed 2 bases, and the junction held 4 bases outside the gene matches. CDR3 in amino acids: CASSYGQGATGNTIYF. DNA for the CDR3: TGTGCCAGCAGCTATGGACAGGGGGCTACTGGAAACACCATATATTTT.

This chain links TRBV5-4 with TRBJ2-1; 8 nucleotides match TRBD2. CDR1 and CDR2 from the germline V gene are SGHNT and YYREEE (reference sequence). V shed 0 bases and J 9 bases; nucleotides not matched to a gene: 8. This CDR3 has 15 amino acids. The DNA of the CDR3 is TGTGCCAGCAGCTTGGGCCTCGGGAGGGCGGGTGAGCAGTTCTTC. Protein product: CASSLGLGRAGEQFF.

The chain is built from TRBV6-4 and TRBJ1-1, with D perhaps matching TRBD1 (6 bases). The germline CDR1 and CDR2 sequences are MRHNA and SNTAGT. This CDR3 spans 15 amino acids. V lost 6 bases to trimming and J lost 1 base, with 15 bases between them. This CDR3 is CASRSSGTPNTEAFF. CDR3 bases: TGTGCCAGCAGATCTTCCGGGACACCGAACACTGAAGCTTTCTTT.

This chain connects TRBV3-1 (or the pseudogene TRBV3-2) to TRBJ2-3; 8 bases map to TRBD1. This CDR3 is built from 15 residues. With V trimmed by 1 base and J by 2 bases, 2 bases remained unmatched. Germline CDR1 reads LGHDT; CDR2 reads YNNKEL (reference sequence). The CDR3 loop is CASSQGGQVTDTQYF. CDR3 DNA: TGTGCCAGCAGCCAAGGGGGACAGGTCACAGATACGCAGTATTTT.

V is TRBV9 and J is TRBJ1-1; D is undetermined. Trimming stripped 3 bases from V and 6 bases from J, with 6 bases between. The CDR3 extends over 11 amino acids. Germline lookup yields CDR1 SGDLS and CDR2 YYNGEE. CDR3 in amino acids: CASSAGSEAFF. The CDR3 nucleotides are TGTGCCAGCAGCGCGGGGTCTGAAGCTTTCTTT. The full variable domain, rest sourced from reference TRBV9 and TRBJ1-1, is DSGVTQTPKHLITATGQRVTLRCSPRSGDLSVYWYQQSLDQGLQFLIQYYNGEERAKGNILERFSAQQFPDLHSELNLSSLELGDSALYFCASSAGSEAFFGQGTRLTVV.

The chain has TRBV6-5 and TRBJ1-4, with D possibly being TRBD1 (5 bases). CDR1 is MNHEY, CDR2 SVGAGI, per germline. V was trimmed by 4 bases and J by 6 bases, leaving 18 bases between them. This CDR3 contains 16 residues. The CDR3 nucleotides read TGTGCCAGCAGTTCCTTTGGGGGGGATGCGGATGAAAAACTGTTTTTT. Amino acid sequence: CASSSFGGDADEKLFF.

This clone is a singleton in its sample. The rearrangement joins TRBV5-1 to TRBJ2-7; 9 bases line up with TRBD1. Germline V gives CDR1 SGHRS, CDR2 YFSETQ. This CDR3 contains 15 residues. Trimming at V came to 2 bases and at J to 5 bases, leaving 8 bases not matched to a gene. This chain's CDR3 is CASSFRDRELDEQYF. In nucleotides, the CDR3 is TGCGCCAGCAGCTTCCGGGACAGGGAGTTGGACGAGCAGTACTTC.

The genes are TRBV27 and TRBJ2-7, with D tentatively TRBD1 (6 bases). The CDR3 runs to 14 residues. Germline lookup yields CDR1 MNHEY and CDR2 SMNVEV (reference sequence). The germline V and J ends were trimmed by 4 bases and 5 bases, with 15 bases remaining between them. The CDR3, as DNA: TGTGCCAGCAGTTCCGAACAGGGCTGGGACGAGCAGTACTTC. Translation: CASSSEQGWDEQYF.

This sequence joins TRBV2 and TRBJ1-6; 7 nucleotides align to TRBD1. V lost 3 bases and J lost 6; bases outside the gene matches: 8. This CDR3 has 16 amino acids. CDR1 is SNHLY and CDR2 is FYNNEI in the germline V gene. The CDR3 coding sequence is TGTGCCAGCAGTGACAGTCGGACAGGCGGTAATTCACCCCTCCACTTT. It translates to CASSDSRTGGNSPLHF.

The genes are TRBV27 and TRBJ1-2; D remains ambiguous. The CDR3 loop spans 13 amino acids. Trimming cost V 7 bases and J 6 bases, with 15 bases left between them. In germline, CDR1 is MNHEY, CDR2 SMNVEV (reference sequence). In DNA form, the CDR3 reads TGTGCCAGCAAGCTGTCCCGGGGTCATGGCTACACCTTC. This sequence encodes CASKLSRGHGYTF.

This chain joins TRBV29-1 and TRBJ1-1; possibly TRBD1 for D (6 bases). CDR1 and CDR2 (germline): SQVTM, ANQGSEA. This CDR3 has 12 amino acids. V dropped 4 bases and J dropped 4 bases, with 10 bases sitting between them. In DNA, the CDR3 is TGCAGCGTTGTAACAGGGAGCACTGAAGCTTTCTTT. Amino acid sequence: CSVVTGSTEAFF.

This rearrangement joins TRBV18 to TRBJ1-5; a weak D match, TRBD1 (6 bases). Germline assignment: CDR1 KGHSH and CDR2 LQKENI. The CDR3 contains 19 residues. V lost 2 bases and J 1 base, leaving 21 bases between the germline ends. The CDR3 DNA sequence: TGTGCCAGCTCACCATCCCCCCCTACAGGGACGGGGAGCAATCAGCCCCAGCATTTT. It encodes CASSPSPPTGTGSNQPQHF.

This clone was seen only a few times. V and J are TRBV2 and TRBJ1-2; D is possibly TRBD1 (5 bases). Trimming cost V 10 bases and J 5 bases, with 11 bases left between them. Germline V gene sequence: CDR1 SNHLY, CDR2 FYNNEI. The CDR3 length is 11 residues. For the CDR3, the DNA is TGTGCCACCCGGACATCTTATGGCTACACCTTC. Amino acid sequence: CATRTSYGYTF.

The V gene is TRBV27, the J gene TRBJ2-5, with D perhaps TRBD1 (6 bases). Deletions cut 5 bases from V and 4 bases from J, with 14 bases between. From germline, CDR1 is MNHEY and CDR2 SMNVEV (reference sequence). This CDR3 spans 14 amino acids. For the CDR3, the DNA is TGTGCCAGCAGTATCACAGGGTTCCCAGAGACCCAGTACTTC. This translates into CASSITGFPETQYF.

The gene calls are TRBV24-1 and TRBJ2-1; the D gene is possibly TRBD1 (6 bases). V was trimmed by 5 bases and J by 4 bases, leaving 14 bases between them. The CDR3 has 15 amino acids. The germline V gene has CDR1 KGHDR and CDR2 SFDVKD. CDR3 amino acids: CATSVRGNGYNEQFF. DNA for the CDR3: TGTGCCACCAGTGTGAGGGGGAACGGATACAATGAGCAGTTCTTC.

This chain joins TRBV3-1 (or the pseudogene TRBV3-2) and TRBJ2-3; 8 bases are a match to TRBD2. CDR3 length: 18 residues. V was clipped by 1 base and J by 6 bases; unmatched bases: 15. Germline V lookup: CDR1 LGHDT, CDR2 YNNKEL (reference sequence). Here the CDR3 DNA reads TGTGCCAGCAGCCAAGCGGGAGGGAGTGGTGGTGTTTTGGATACGCAGTATTTT. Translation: CASSQAGGSGGVLDTQYF.

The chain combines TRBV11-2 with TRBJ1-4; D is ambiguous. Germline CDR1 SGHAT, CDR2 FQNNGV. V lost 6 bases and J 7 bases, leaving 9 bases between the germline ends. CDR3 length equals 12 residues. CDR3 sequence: CASSSFREKLFF. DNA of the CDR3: TGTGCCAGCAGTAGTTTCCGTGAAAAACTGTTTTTT.

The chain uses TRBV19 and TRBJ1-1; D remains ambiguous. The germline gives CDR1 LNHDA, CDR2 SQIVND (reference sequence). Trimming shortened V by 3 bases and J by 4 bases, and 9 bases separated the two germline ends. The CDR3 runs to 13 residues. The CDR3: CASSIPRGTEAFF. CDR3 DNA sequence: TGTGCCAGTAGTATCCCCCGGGGCACTGAAGCTTTCTTT.

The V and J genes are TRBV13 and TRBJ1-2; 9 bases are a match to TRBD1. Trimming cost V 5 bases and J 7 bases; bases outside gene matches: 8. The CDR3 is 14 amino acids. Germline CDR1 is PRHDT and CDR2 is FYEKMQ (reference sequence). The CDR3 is CASSPGTGTLGYTF. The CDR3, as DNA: TGTGCCAGCAGCCCAGGGACAGGGACGCTTGGCTACACCTTC.

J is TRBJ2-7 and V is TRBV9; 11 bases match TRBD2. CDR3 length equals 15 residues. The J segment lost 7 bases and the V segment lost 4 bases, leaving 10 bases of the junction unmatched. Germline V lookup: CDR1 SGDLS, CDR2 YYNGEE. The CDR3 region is CASSPLTSGAWEQYF. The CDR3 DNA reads TGTGCCAGCAGCCCCTTGACTAGCGGGGCCTGGGAGCAGTACTTC.

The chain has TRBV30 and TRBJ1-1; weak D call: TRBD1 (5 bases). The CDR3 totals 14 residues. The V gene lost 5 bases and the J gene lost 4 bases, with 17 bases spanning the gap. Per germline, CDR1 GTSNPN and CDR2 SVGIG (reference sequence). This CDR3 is CAWSPGVGPTEAFF. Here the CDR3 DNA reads TGTGCCTGGTCCCCTGGAGTGGGGCCCACTGAAGCTTTCTTT.

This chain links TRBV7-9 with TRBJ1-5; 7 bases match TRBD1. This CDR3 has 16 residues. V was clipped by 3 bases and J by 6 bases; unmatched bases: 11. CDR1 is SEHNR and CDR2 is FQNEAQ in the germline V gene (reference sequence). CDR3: CASSFLGQGGGQPQHF. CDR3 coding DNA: TGTGCCAGCAGCTTTCTCGGGCAGGGGGGAGGTCAGCCCCAGCATTTT.

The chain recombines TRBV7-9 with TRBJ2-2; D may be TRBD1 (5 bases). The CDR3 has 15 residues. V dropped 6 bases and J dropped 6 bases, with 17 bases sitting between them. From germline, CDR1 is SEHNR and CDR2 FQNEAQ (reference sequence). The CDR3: CASSRGSIGAGELFF. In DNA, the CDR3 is TGTGCCAGCAGTCGCGGATCGATAGGGGCCGGGGAGCTGTTTTTT.

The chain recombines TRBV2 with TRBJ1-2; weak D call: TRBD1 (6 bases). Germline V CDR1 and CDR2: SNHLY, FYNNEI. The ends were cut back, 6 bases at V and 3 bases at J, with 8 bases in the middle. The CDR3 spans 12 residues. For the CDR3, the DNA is TGTGCCAGCAGAGGGACATACTATGGCTACACCTTC. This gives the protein CASRGTYYGYTF.

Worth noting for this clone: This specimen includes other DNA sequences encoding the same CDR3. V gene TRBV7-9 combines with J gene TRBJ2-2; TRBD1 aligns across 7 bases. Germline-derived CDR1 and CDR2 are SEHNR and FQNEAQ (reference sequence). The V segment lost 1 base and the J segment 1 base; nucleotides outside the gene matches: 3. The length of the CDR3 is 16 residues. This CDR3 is CASSLGQGENTGELFF. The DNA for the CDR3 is TGTGCCAGCAGCTTAGGACAGGGAGAGAACACCGGGGAGCTGTTTTTT.

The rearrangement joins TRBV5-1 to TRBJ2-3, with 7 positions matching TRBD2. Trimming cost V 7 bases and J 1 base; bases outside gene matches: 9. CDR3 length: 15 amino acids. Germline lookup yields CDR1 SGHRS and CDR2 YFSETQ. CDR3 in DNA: TGCGCCAGCTCCGGGGGGAGGTTCGGCACAGATACGCAGTATTTT. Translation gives CASSGGRFGTDTQYF.

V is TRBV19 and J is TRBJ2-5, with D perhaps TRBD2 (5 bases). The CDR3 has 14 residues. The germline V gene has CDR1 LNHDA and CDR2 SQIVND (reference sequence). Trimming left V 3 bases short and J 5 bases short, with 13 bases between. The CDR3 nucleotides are TGTGCCAGTAGTATGAGGGATCTAAGGGAGACCCAGTACTTC. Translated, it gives CASSMRDLRETQYF.

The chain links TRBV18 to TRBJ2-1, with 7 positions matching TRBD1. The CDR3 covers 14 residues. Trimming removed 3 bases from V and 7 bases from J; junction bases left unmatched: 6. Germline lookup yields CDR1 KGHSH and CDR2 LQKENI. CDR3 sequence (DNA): TGTGCCAGCTCACCCGAGACAGGGTCAAATGAGCAGTTCTTC. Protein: CASSPETGSNEQFF. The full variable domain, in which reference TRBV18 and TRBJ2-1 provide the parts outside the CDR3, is NAGVMQNPRHLVRRRGQEARLRCSPMKGHSHVYWYRQLPEEGLKFMVYLQKENIIDESGMPKERFSAEFPKEGPSILRIQQVVRGDSAAYFCASSPETGSNEQFFGPGTRLTVL.

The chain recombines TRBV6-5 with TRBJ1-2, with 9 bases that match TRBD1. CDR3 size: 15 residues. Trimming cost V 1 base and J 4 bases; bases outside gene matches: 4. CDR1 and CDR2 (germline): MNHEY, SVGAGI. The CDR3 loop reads CASSYLQGATYGYTF. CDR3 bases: TGTGCCAGCAGTTACTTACAGGGGGCTACCTATGGCTACACCTTC.